This T cell receptor beta chain was found in a study of cytomegalovirus exposure and HLA in healthy donors. Trimming shortened V by 1 base and J by 1 base, and 10 bases separated the two germline ends. This CDR3 contains 16 residues. Per the germline V gene, CDR1 is LGHNA and CDR2 is YNFKEQ. Assay used: immunoSEQ multiplex PCR; TCRdb lists only in-frame clones, some missing. This sample has 110,000 to 150,000 clones, with about 95% found just once. This clonotype was sampled from a man younger than 30 in good health and CMV-seropositive. The chain uses TRBV4-2 and TRBJ1-4; D is ambiguous. Sequencing used PBMCs. The CDR3 DNA reads TGTGCCAGCAGCCAAGCCGACGGAGTAACTAATGAAAAACTGTTTTTT. This gives the protein CASSQADGVTNEKLFF.